A single sample gave rise to the 8 T cell receptor beta chains below, sequenced in a study of blood T cells in healthy people across ages. Sample-barcoded 5' priming and a J-beta primer mix drove a second PCR of about 6 to 12 cycles. TCRdb re-analysed the 5' RACE reads in MiXCR, keeping a single row per CDR3 protein. The sample has roughly 790,000 distinct CDR3 sequences; approximately 39% are singletons. The material sequenced was blood. All receptors come from a woman aged 60-75 years in good health.

This clonotype was seen only a few times. The DNA for the CDR3 is TGTGCCAGCAGCCAAGGGACTCCCAGGGGACAGCCCCAGCATTTT. Amino acid sequence: CASSQGTPRGQPQHF. This chain joins TRBV4-2 and TRBJ1-5; the D gene is possibly TRBD1 (6 bases). The germline V gene has CDR1 LGHNA and CDR2 YNFKEQ. This CDR3 region has 15 residues. V lost 1 base and J 7 bases, leaving 14 bases between the germline ends.

On this clonotype itself: The junction departs from the called germline gene at one end, perhaps through a read error. The J gene is TRBJ2-7, the V gene TRBV7-9; tentative D call: TRBD2 (5 bases). Germline values: CDR1 SEHNR, CDR2 FQNEAQ (reference sequence). This CDR3 is built from 14 residues. The CDR3 loop is CASSVALGAYEQYF. The CDR3, as DNA: TGTGCCAGCAGCGTAGCGCTCGGTGCCTACGAGCAGTACTTC.

In this sample, this clonotype turned up a few times. The chain links TRBV9 to TRBJ2-5; 9 bases fit TRBD1. The CDR3 consists of 17 residues. The ends lost 4 bases at V and 5 bases at J; junction bases unmatched: 15. Germline V CDR1 and CDR2: SGDLS, YYNGEE. CDR3 protein: CASSRDKTGGVGETQYF. In DNA form, the CDR3 reads TGTGCCAGCAGCCGCGATAAAACAGGGGGCGTGGGGGAGACCCAGTACTTC.

As to this clonotype: The junction shows a germline mismatch at one end, possibly a read error. The chain links TRBV7-9 to TRBJ2-7, with D hard to call. This CDR3 has 14 residues. Germline V gene lookup returns CDR1 SEHNR and CDR2 FQNEAQ (reference sequence). CDR3 DNA sequence: TGTACCAGCAGCTTAGGATTGGGATTTCAGGAGCAGTACTTC. Encoded protein: CTSSLGLGFQEQYF.

This clonotype was seen once. Its ends do not fully match the called genes, so a read error is possible. The rearrangement joins TRBV20-1 to TRBJ2-7; tentatively, D is TRBD2 (5 bases). The DNA matches TRBJ2-5 better at its end, which makes the J call doubtful. Germline CDR1 is DFQATT and CDR2 is SNEGSKA (reference sequence). The CDR3 has 12 amino acids. Here the CDR3 reads CGARGGPETQYF. In DNA form, the CDR3 reads TGCGGTGCTAGAGGAGGTCCAGAGACCCAGTACTTC.

Note on this clonotype: At one end, the junction sequence differs from germline, possibly due to a read error. The CDR3 nucleotides are TGTGCCAACAGTTACAGGGGGAACACTGAAGCTTTCTTT. Encoded protein: CANSYRGNTEAFF. This chain uses TRBV6-2 or TRBV6-3 with TRBJ1-1, with 7 bases aligning to TRBD1. Germline V lookup: CDR1 MNHEY, CDR2 SVGEGT. The CDR3 spans 13 residues.

This clonotype came up a few times. The genes are TRBV6-5 and TRBJ1-2, with D unclear. The CDR3 totals 15 residues. V was cut by 0 bases and J by 1 base, with 9 bases left in between. Germline CDR1 reads MNHEY; CDR2 reads SVGAGI. The CDR3, as DNA: TGTGCCAGCAGTTACTCGGGAGAATTTAACTATGGCTACACCTTC. Encoded protein: CASSYSGEFNYGYTF.

The rearrangement uses TRBV7-9 and TRBJ2-3; no definite D call. This CDR3 has 14 amino acids. Germline V gene lookup returns CDR1 SEHNR and CDR2 FQNEAQ (reference sequence). The V gene lost 3 bases and the J gene lost 0 bases, with 7 bases spanning the gap. CDR3 residues: CASSLTVSTDTQYF. In nucleotides, the CDR3 is TGTGCCAGCAGCTTGACGGTTAGCACAGATACGCAGTATTTT.